This T cell receptor beta chain came from a study of beta chain features in type 1 diabetes. This clone was picked up a small number of times. What it binds is unknown. CDR1 and CDR2 from the germline V gene are SGHDT and YYEEEE. The CDR3 sequence is 12 residues long. V shed 3 bases, J shed 13 bases, and the junction held 7 bases outside the gene matches. Every bit of the isolated RNA underwent reverse transcription, so sequencing read expressed TCRB transcripts. Each sample of naive, central memory or regulatory T cells had, on average, about 3.5 million reads. Libraries were prepared by immunoSEQ multiplex PCR; TCRdb keeps only in-frame clonotypes and omits some of them. Counted here are roughly 170,000 clones, approximately 13% occurring once; the ten biggest clones make up about 0.59%. Study results and limitations: Moderate but significant shortening of TCRB CDR3s was recorded in all four CD4+ subsets from Type 1 diabetes patients. More deletions and fewer insertions at VDJ junctions were found in patients with type 1 diabetes.

The chain has TRBV5-6 and TRBJ1-1, with 9 bases aligning to TRBD1. Specimen: central memory CD4+ T cells from blood. The clonotype comes from a woman aged 18-29 years in good health. The chain's CDR3 is CASSWRGQGVFF. CDR3 DNA: TGTGCCAGCAGCTGGAGGGGACAGGGCGTTTTCTTT.